These T cell receptor beta chains were read from a single sample in a study of CD8 T cells in Susac syndrome. Via MiXCR, TCRdb re-called the immunoSEQ multiplex PCR reads, giving one row per CDR3 protein. This table has some 220,000 distinct CDR3 sequences, about 95% appearing once. Input material: CD4+ T cells from PBMCs. The receptors here all came from a human donor with multiple sclerosis. Both conserved end residues are part of each CDR3. The order of the fields is D gene, clone size, J gene, CDR3 length, V gene, CDR3 DNA, CDR3 protein. The D gene is left open where the match is weak. The size entry is marked missing in some rows and otherwise reads once, few, many or a size class.

D: -; size: once; J: TRBJ2-2; length: 16; V: TRBV4-2; DNA: TGTGCCAGCAGCCAAGGTGAAGCACAGCACACCGGGGAGCTGTTTTTT; CDR3: CASSQGEAQHTGELFF
D: -; size: -; J: TRBJ2-1; length: 13; V: TRBV6-2/TRBV6-3; DNA: TGTGCCAGCAGCCCAATTGTTGACAGGGAGCAGTTCTTC; CDR3: CASSPIVDREQFF
D: TRBD2; size: -; J: TRBJ2-7; length: 15; V: TRBV30; DNA: TGTGCCTGGAGTATCAGCGGGAGGGCCTATTACGAGCAGTACTTC; CDR3: CAWSISGRAYYEQYF
D: -; size: -; J: TRBJ2-3; length: 12; V: TRBV20-1; DNA: TGCAGTGCTAGAGAAGGAGGAAATACGCAGTATTTT; CDR3: CSAREGGNTQYF
D: -; size: once; J: TRBJ1-2; length: 14; V: TRBV4-1; DNA: TGCGCCAGCAGTCCCGTCCTGGGGAACTATGGCTACACCTTC; CDR3: CASSPVLGNYGYTF
D: -; size: -; J: TRBJ1-1; length: 14; V: TRBV4-1; DNA: TGCGCCAGCAGCCGTGTAGGGGCGGACACTGAAGCTTTCTTT; CDR3: CASSRVGADTEAFF
D: -; size: -; J: TRBJ1-5; length: 14; V: TRBV20-1; DNA: TGCAGTGCTACCCCTCCCCAGGGGAATCAGCCCCAGCATTTT; CDR3: CSATPPQGNQPQHF
D: TRBD2; size: -; J: TRBJ2-7; length: 16; V: TRBV7-6; DNA: TGTGCCAGCAGCTCCAAATCCGGGACTAGCGGTTACGAGCAGTACTTC; CDR3: CASSSKSGTSGYEQYF
D: -; size: -; J: TRBJ2-7; length: 12; V: TRBV20-1; DNA: TGCAGTGCGCCACAGGGTCCCTACGAGCAGTACTTC; CDR3: CSAPQGPYEQYF
D: -; size: -; J: TRBJ1-3; length: 13; V: TRBV20-1; DNA: TGCAGTGCCGAAAAACACCCTGGAAACACCATATATTTT; CDR3: CSAEKHPGNTIYF
D: -; size: -; J: TRBJ1-1; length: 12; V: TRBV7-2; DNA: TGTGCCAGCAGCAAAACGACATATGAAGCTTTCTTT; CDR3: CASSKTTYEAFF
D: TRBD1; size: -; J: TRBJ1-1; length: 12; V: TRBV11-2; DNA: TGTGCCAGCAGCTCTTACAGGGGAGAAGCTTTCTTT; CDR3: CASSSYRGEAFF
D: -; size: few; J: TRBJ2-5; length: 14; V: TRBV6-6; DNA: TGTGCCAGCAGTTCTTCAGGATCCCAAGAGACCCAGTACTTC; CDR3: CASSSSGSQETQYF
D: TRBD2; size: -; J: TRBJ2-5; length: 17; V: TRBV29-1; DNA: TGCAGCGTTGAAGATAGGGAAGCGGGAGGCCTCCAAGAGACCCAGTACTTC; CDR3: CSVEDREAGGLQETQYF
D: TRBD2; size: -; J: TRBJ2-3; length: 14; V: TRBV20-1; DNA: TGCAGTGCTACCTTAGCGGGGAACACAGATACGCAGTATTTT; CDR3: CSATLAGNTDTQYF
D: -; size: -; J: TRBJ2-1; length: 14; V: TRBV7-2; DNA: TGTGCCAGCAGCTTAGAGGACTGGTACAATGAGCAGTTCTTC; CDR3: CASSLEDWYNEQFF
D: -; size: -; J: TRBJ2-5; length: 13; V: TRBV10-3; DNA: TGTGCCATCATGGGGGGAATGCAAGAGACCCAGTACTTC; CDR3: CAIMGGMQETQYF
D: TRBD1; size: -; J: TRBJ2-3; length: 16; V: TRBV3-1; DNA: TGTGCCAGCAGCCATGGTCAGGGGGAGTACACAGATACGCAGTATTTT; CDR3: CASSHGQGEYTDTQYF
D: TRBD1; size: once; J: TRBJ1-1; length: 13; V: TRBV4-2; DNA: TGTGCCAGCGGGGGACAGGTGAACACTGAAGCTTTCTTT; CDR3: CASGGQVNTEAFF
D: -; size: -; J: TRBJ2-7; length: 15; V: TRBV20-1; DNA: TGCAGTGCTAGAGTAGTAGCAGGGGCTCAGGGGGAGCAGTACTTC; CDR3: CSARVVAGAQGEQYF
D: -; size: -; J: TRBJ2-4; length: 16; V: TRBV6-2/TRBV6-3; DNA: TGTGCCAGCAGAGACTCTACAGGGTTCGCCAAAAACATTCAGTACTTC; CDR3: CASRDSTGFAKNIQYF
D: -; size: -; J: TRBJ2-1; length: 14; V: TRBV12-5; DNA: TGTGCTAGTGCCGAACAAAGTAGTAGCAATGAGCAGTTCTTC; CDR3: CASAEQSSSNEQFF
D: -; size: -; J: TRBJ1-4; length: 14; V: TRBV27; DNA: TGTGCCAGCAGTTTACAGGGGATGCGCGAAAAACTGTTTTTT; CDR3: CASSLQGMREKLFF
D: -; size: -; J: TRBJ1-1; length: 12; V: TRBV12-3/TRBV12-4; DNA: TGTGCCAGCAGTAGGACAGACACTGAAGCTTTCTTT; CDR3: CASSRTDTEAFF
D: TRBD2; size: -; J: TRBJ2-3; length: 17; V: TRBV28; DNA: TGTGCCAGCAGCCAACCCGGGGAGCGGGAGGCGACAGATACGCAGTATTTT; CDR3: CASSQPGEREATDTQYF
D: -; size: -; J: TRBJ1-1; length: 14; V: TRBV30; DNA: TGTGCCTGGCTCCCGGGACTCAAGAACACTGAAGCTTTCTTT; CDR3: CAWLPGLKNTEAFF
D: -; size: -; J: TRBJ1-1; length: 14; V: TRBV11-1; DNA: TGTGCCAGCAGCTTAAGACAGCAAAACACTGAAGCTTTCTTT; CDR3: CASSLRQQNTEAFF
D: -; size: once; J: TRBJ2-7; length: 14; V: TRBV3-1; DNA: TGTGCCAGCAGAGGATCAGGGACACCCTACGAGCAGTACTTC; CDR3: CASRGSGTPYEQYF
D: -; size: -; J: TRBJ1-2; length: 13; V: TRBV27; DNA: TGTGCCAGCAGTTATGAGGGGAACTATGGCTACACCTTC; CDR3: CASSYEGNYGYTF
D: -; size: -; J: TRBJ2-7; length: 13; V: TRBV28; DNA: TGTGCCAGCAGTACAGCGACAGCCTACGAGCAGTACTTC; CDR3: CASSTATAYEQYF
D: -; size: -; J: TRBJ1-5; length: 15; V: TRBV29-1; DNA: TGCAGCGTAGCCTGGACAGCCGATAGCAATCAGCCCCAGCATTTT; CDR3: CSVAWTADSNQPQHF